This T cell receptor (beta chain) was found in a study of T cells of healthy individuals. TCRdb re-analysed the 5' RACE reads in MiXCR, keeping a single row per CDR3 protein. In the table there are approximately 58,000 distinct CDR3 sequences, roughly 14% of which are singletons. This clonotype originated in a human donor in good health.

The CDR3 DNA sequence: TGTGCCAGCAGTTACGGCGCCGATCGCGAGCAGTACTTC. This encodes CASSYGADREQYF. The chain recombines TRBV6-5 with TRBJ2-7; D call uncertain. The CDR3 is 13 residues long. Germline CDR1 MNHEY, CDR2 SVGAGI. Trimming removed 2 bases from V and 6 bases from J, with 11 bases in between.